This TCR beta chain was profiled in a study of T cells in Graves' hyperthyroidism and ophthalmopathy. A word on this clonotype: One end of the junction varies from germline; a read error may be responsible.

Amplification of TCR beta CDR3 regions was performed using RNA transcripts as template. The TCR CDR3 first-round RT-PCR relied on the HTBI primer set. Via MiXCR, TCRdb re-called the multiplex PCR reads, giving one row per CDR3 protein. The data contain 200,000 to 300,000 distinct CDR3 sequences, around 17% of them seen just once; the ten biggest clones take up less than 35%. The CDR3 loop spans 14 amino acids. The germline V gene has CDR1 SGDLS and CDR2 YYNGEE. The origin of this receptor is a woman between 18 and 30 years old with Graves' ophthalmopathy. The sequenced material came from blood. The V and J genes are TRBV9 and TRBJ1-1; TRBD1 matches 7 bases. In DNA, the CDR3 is TGTGCCAGCAGCCCGACAGGGATGAACACTGGAGCTTTCTTT. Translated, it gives CASSPTGMNTGAFF. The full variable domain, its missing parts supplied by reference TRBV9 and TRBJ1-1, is DSGVTQTPKHLITATGQRVTLRCSPRSGDLSVYWYQQSLDQGLQFLIQYYNGEERAKGNILERFSAQQFPDLHSELNLSSLELGDSALYFCASSPTGMNTGAFFGQGTRLTVV.